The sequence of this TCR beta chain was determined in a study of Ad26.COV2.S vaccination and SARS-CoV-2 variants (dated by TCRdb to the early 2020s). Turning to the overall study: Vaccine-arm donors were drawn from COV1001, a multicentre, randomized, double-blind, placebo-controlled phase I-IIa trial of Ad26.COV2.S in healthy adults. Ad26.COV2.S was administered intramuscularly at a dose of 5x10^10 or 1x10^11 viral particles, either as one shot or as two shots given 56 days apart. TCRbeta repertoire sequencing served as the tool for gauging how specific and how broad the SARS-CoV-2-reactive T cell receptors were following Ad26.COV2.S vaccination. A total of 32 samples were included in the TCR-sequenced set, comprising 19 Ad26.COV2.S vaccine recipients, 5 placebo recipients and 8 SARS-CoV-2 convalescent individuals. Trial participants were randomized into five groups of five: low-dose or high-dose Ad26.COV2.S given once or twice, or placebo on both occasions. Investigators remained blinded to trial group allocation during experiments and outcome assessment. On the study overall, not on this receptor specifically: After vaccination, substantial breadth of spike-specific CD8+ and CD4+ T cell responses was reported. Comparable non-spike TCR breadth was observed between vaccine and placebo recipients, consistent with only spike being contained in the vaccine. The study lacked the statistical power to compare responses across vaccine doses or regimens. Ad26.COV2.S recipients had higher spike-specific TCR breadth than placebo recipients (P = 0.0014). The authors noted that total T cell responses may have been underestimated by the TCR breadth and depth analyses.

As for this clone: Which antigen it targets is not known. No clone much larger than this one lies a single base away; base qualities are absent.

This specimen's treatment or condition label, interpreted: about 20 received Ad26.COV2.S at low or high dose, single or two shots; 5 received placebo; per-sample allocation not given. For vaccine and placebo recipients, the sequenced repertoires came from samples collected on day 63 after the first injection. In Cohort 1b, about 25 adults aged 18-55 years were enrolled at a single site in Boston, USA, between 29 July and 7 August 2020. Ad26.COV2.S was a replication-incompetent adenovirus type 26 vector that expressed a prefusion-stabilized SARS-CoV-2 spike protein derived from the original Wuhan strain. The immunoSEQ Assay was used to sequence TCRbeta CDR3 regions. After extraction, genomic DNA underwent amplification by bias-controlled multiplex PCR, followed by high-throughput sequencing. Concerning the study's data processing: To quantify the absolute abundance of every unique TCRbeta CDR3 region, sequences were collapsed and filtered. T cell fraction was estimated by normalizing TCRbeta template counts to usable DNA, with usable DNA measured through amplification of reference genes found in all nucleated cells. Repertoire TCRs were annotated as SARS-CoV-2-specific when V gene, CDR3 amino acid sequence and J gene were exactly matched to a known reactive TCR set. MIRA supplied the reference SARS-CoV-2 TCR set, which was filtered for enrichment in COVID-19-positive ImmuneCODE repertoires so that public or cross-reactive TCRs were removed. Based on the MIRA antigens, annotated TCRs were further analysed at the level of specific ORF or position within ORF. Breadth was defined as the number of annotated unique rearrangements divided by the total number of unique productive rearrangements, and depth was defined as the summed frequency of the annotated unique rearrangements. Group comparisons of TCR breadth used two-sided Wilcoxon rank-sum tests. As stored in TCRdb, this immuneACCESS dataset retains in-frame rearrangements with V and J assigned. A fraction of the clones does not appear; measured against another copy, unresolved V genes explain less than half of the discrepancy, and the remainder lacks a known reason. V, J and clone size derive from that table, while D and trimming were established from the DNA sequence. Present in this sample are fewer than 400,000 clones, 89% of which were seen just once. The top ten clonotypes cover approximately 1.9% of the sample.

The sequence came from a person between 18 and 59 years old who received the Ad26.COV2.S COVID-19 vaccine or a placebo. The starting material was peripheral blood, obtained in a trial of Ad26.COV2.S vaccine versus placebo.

The CDR3 reads CASSPSQGSYGYTF. In nucleotide form, the sequence is TGTGCCAGCTCACCATCCCAGGGAAGTTATGGCTACACCTTC. The sequence is built from TRBV18 and TRBJ1-2, and perhaps TRBD1 as D gene, on 5 matching bases. A distance of 12 bases separates the germline ends of V and J, which lose 2 bases and 5 bases respectively. Measured from the cysteine to the phenylalanine, the CDR3 is 14 residues long. This entry keeps only the CDR3 DNA: 42 bases, framed from base 1. Via the germline V gene, CDR1 is KGHSH and CDR2 LQKENI.